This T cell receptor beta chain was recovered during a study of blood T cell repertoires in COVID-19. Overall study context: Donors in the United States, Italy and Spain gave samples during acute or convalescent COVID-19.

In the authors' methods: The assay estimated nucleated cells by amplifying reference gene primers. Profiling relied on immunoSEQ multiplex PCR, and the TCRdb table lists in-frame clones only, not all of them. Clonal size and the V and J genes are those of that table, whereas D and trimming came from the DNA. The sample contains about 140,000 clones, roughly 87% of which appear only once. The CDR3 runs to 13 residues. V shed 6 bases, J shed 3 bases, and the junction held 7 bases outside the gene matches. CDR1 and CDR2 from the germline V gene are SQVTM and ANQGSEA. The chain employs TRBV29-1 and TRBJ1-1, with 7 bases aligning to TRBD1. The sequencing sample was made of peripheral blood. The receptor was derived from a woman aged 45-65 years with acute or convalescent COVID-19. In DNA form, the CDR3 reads TGCAGCGTCAGGGGGTTTGTGTACACTGAAGCTTTCTTT. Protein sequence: CSVRGFVYTEAFF.